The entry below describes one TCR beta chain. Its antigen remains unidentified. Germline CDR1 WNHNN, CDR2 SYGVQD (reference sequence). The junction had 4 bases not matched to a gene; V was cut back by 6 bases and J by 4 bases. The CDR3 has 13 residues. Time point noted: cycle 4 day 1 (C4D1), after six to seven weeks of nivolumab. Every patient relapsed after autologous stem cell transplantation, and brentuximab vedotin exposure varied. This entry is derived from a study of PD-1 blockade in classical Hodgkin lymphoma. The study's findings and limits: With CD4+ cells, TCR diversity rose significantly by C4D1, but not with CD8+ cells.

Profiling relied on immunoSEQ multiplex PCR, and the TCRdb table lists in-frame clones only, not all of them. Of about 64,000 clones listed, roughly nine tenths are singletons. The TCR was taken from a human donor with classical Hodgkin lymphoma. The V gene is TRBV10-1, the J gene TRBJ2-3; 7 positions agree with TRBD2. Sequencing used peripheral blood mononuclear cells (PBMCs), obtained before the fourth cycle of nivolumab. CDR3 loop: CASRASGADTQYF. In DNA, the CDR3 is TGCGCCAGCAGGGCTAGCGGAGCAGATACGCAGTATTTT.